These T cell receptor beta chains were read from a single sample in a study of Tregs in tolerant kidney transplant recipients. Profiled with immunoSEQ multiplex PCR; TCRdb holds only in-frame clones, not every one. This table has around 16,000 clones, roughly nine tenths appearing once. Specimen: CD8+ T cells from blood. The receptors shown here come from a human donor in good health. Each CDR3 is given with its conserved first and last residue. The D gene is left open where the match is weak. Part of the rows lack a size; the others show once, few, many or a class for expanded clones.

DNA | CDR3 | D | J | V | size
TGTGCCATCAGTGAGTCGTCAGGGGCCAGACTGAACACTGAAGCTTTCTTT | CAISESSGARLNTEAFF | - | TRBJ1-1 | TRBV10-3 | -
TGTGCCAGCTCACTTGCCGTGGACTCTGGAAACACCATATATTTT | CASSLAVDSGNTIYF | - | TRBJ1-3 | TRBV18 | -
TGTGCCAGCAGTTTTGGGCAGGGGATCACAGATACGCAGTATTTT | CASSFGQGITDTQYF | - | TRBJ2-3 | TRBV27 | once
TGCGCCAGCAGCTTGGGCACAGGGGCCGGGGAGCAGTACTTC | CASSLGTGAGEQYF | TRBD1 | TRBJ2-7 | TRBV5-1 | few
TGTGCCAGCAGCTTAGGAGATCACTCTTCCTACGAGCAGTACTTC | CASSLGDHSSYEQYF | - | TRBJ2-7 | TRBV7-2 | -
TGCGCCAGCAGTCCTCGAGGGCGGGGGCGCGAAGTTACCTACGAGCAGTACTTC | CASSPRGRGREVTYEQYF | - | TRBJ2-7 | TRBV23-1 | -
TGCAGCGTTGAAGATAGGACAGGGTTGGGCTATGGCTACACCTTC | CSVEDRTGLGYGYTF | TRBD1 | TRBJ1-2 | TRBV29-1 | -
TGTGCCAGCAGACTCGCCGACAGCGATGAAGCTTTCTTT | CASRLADSDEAFF | - | TRBJ1-1 | TRBV6-5 | once
TGTGCCAGCAGCCTTCTAGCGGGGGTCCACGAGCAGTACTTC | CASSLLAGVHEQYF | TRBD2 | TRBJ2-7 | TRBV11-2 | -
TGTGCCAGCAGCTCAAACGGCCGAGGAGCAGTTCCGGCGAGGTACAATGAGCAGTTCTTC | CASSSNGRGAVPARYNEQFF | - | TRBJ2-1 | TRBV11-3 | -
TGCAGCGCTCGGGGCAGGGAGGACTATGGCTACACCTTC | CSARGREDYGYTF | - | TRBJ1-2 | TRBV29-1 | -
TGTGCCATCAGTGACAGCCTAAATGAGCAGTTCTTC | CAISDSLNEQFF | - | TRBJ2-1 | TRBV10-3 | once
TGTGCCAGCAGTTACGGGACTAGCGGCTACGAGCAGTACTTC | CASSYGTSGYEQYF | TRBD2 | TRBJ2-7 | TRBV27 | -
TGTGCCAGCAGTTTAGGTCCGGGGGTTGGGGTCTTC | CASSLGPGVGVF | - | TRBJ2-1 | TRBV27 | -
TGTGCCACTCTCCAGAGATCTAATTCACCCCTCCACTTT | CATLQRSNSPLHF | - | TRBJ1-6 | TRBV10-3 | few
TGCAGCGTTGTGGACAGGAGAAACTATGGCTACACCTTC | CSVVDRRNYGYTF | TRBD1 | TRBJ1-2 | TRBV29-1 | once
TGCGCCAGCAGCCAGCTAGCGGGACGGACATCTTCATACTCCACCGGGGAGCTGTTTTTT | CASSQLAGRTSSYSTGELFF | TRBD2 | TRBJ2-2 | TRBV5-1 | -
TGCGCCAGCAGCCATCCCCCCCCTGCAGCGGGGGGCCTAGATACGCAGTATTTT | CASSHPPPAAGGLDTQYF | TRBD2 | TRBJ2-3 | TRBV5-1 | -
TGTGCCAGCAGCTTAGCGGTTAGAAACTATGGCTACACCTTC | CASSLAVRNYGYTF | - | TRBJ1-2 | TRBV7-2 | -
TGCAGCGTTGGTCTTGGCAGTGCCTACGAGCAGTACTTC | CSVGLGSAYEQYF | - | TRBJ2-7 | TRBV29-1 | -
TGTGCCAGCAGTTACCTGGGTCTAGCCAAAAACATTCAGTACTTC | CASSYLGLAKNIQYF | - | TRBJ2-4 | TRBV6-6 | -
TGTGCCAGCAGCGTAGACAATGAGCAGTTCTTC | CASSVDNEQFF | - | TRBJ2-1 | TRBV9 | -
TGCGCCAGCAGCCAATCTCCGAACACCGGGGAGCTGTTTTTT | CASSQSPNTGELFF | - | TRBJ2-2 | TRBV4-3 | -
TGTGCCAGCAGCGTAGACGCCCCAACTGGAAACACCATATATTTT | CASSVDAPTGNTIYF | - | TRBJ1-3 | TRBV9 | -
TGTGCCAGCAGCTTTGTATCCACCATGAACACTGAAGCTTTCTTT | CASSFVSTMNTEAFF | - | TRBJ1-1 | TRBV5-4 | -
TGTGCCAGCAGCGGTGGAGTCGGCGGCTGGGAAGTTGAAAAACTGTTTTTT | CASSGGVGGWEVEKLFF | - | TRBJ1-4 | TRBV9 | -
TGTGCCAGCAGCCCAGGGACACAACTCGAAGCTTTCTTT | CASSPGTQLEAFF | - | TRBJ1-1 | TRBV11-2 | -
TGTGCCAGCCACCGAGAGGGACTAGCCTCAAGGGGCGGGGAGCTGTTTTTT | CASHREGLASRGGELFF | TRBD2 | TRBJ2-2 | TRBV7-9 | -
TGTGCCAGCAGTTACTCCTGGGGAACTGAAGCTTTCTTT | CASSYSWGTEAFF | - | TRBJ1-1 | TRBV6-5 | -
TGCGCCGCCCGAGACAGCGGCTCTCACAATGAGCAGTTCTTC | CAARDSGSHNEQFF | - | TRBJ2-1 | TRBV10-2 | -
TGTGCCTGGACCGAGGCAGATACGCAGTATTTT | CAWTEADTQYF | - | TRBJ2-3 | TRBV30 | -
TGTGCCAGCAGGCCTACTGAGACGGACCCACACTCCTACGAGCAGTACTTC | CASRPTETDPHSYEQYF | - | TRBJ2-7 | TRBV7-3 | -
TGCGCCAGCAGCCACAGGACTAGCGGCAACACCGGGGAGCTGTTTTTT | CASSHRTSGNTGELFF | TRBD2 | TRBJ2-2 | TRBV5-1 | -
TGTGCCAGCAGCTTAATGGTTAGCGCCAACCCCGGGGAGCTGTTTTTT | CASSLMVSANPGELFF | - | TRBJ2-2 | TRBV7-9 | -
TGTGCCAGCAGCTTGGCGGGGAGGGACCACAATGAGCAGTTCTTC | CASSLAGRDHNEQFF | TRBD2 | TRBJ2-1 | TRBV5-6 | -
TGTGCCAGCAGTGACTACCGTTTCTGGAATGAGCAGTTCTTC | CASSDYRFWNEQFF | - | TRBJ2-1 | TRBV25-1 | -
TGCAGTGCTAGATGGCAGGGGAAGCAGTACTTC | CSARWQGKQYF | - | TRBJ2-7 | TRBV20-1 | -
TGTGCCAGCAGCTTAGACGAGAACACTGAAGCTTTCTTT | CASSLDENTEAFF | - | TRBJ1-1 | TRBV7-9 | -
TGTGCCAGCAGCCGACCCGTTCAGCGGGGGGGCAAAGATACGCAGTATTTT | CASSRPVQRGGKDTQYF | TRBD2 | TRBJ2-3 | TRBV7-9 | -
TGTGCCAGCAGTGATTATAGGACTAGCGGGATGAAGACCCAGTACTTC | CASSDYRTSGMKTQYF | TRBD2 | TRBJ2-5 | TRBV6-1 | -
TGTGCCAGCAGCCTCGCTAGCGGTAAAAACATTCAGTACTTC | CASSLASGKNIQYF | TRBD2 | TRBJ2-4 | TRBV27 | -
TGTGCCAGTAGTTCCGGGACAGGGGGCTACGAGCAGTACTTC | CASSSGTGGYEQYF | TRBD1 | TRBJ2-7 | TRBV19 | -
TGTGCCAGCAGTGAAGGGGTCACAGTCACTGAAGCTTTCTTT | CASSEGVTVTEAFF | - | TRBJ1-1 | TRBV6-1 | once
TGTGCCAGCAGCTTAGTTCCCCGCACAGATACGCAGTATTTT | CASSLVPRTDTQYF | - | TRBJ2-3 | TRBV13 | once
TGTGCCAGTTTGGGGACAGAATTTCACACTGAAGCTTTCTTT | CASLGTEFHTEAFF | TRBD1 | TRBJ1-1 | TRBV4-2 | -
TGTGCCGGCAGCCCCGAGGACAGGCCTAACACTGAAGCTTTCTTT | CAGSPEDRPNTEAFF | TRBD1 | TRBJ1-1 | TRBV9 | -
TGTGCCAGCAGCTCCCAAAGACGGGGCCTGCAAGAGACCCAGTACTTC | CASSSQRRGLQETQYF | - | TRBJ2-5 | TRBV7-9 | -
TGCGCCAGCAGCCAAGATGACGACAGGGAGTTGAACACTGAAGCTTTCTTT | CASSQDDDRELNTEAFF | TRBD1 | TRBJ1-1 | TRBV4-3 | -
TGTGCCAGCAGTATCGGTGGGTCCACTGAAGCTTTCTTT | CASSIGGSTEAFF | - | TRBJ1-1 | TRBV11-2 | -
TGTGCCAGCAGGGGGACTGTCCTAGGGACCCAGTACTTC | CASRGTVLGTQYF | - | TRBJ2-5 | TRBV6-1 | -
TGTGCCAGCAGCGGGACAGGGGGGACCCCCCTCCACTTT | CASSGTGGTPLHF | TRBD1 | TRBJ1-6 | TRBV7-9 | -
TGTGCCAGCAGTCCGACGACAGGGACTTCTTATGGCTACACCTTC | CASSPTTGTSYGYTF | TRBD1 | TRBJ1-2 | TRBV28 | once